This paragraph reports one TCR beta chain. Primers for the PCR totalled 60 Vbeta and 13 Jbeta. The method was immunoSEQ multiplex PCR; TCRdb's version includes in-frame clones alone and lacks a portion of them. Of about 84,000 clones listed, 63% are singletons. The data belong to a study of cytomegalovirus exposure and HLA in healthy donors. The CDR3 spans 14 residues. The V and J ends lost 5 bases and 0 bases, in that order; junction bases with no gene match: 4. Germline lookup yields CDR1 SGHRS and CDR2 YFSETQ. Sequencing input: PBMCs. The chain couples TRBV5-1 to TRBJ2-7; 8 nucleotides align to TRBD2. The sequence was obtained from a woman aged 40 to 50 in good health and CMV-seropositive. The CDR3 nucleotides are TGCGCCAGCAGTGCCAGCGGGAGCTCCTACGAGCAGTACTTC. Encoded protein: CASSASGSSYEQYF. Combining the CDR3 with reference TRBV5-1 and TRBJ2-7 gives the whole variable domain KAGVTQTPRYLIKTRGQQVTLSCSPISGHRSVSWYQQTPGQGLQFLFEYFSETQRNKGNFPGRFSGRQFSNSRSEMNVSTLELGDSALYLCASSASGSSYEQYFGPGTRLTVT.